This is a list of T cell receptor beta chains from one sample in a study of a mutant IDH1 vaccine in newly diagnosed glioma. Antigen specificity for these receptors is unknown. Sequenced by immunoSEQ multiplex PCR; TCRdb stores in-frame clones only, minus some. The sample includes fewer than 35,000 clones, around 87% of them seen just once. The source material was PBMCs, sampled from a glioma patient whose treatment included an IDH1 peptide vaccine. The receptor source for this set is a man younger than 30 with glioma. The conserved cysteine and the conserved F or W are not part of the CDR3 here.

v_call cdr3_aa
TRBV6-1 ASSPDGGRVSPLH
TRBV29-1 SVEAYGTDTQY
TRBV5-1 ASSLSGTRSYEQY
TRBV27 ASKGQTYGYT
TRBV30 AWRGQLEAF
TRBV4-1 ASSQGVLMGGGETQY
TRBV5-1 ASSFGQEYNEQF
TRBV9 ASSVGAGGREQY
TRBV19 ASRLDIYNEQF
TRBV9 ASSATAFRQGRHTEAF
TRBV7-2 ASSSRMNEKLF
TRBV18 ASSPPDHEQY
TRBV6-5 ASSLNRGRNQPQH
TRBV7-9 ASSSHGTGEGGYT
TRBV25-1 ASSGRGLEADTQY
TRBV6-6 ASSYSEGEQPQH
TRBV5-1 ASSPGVGTEAF
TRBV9 ASTREDANTGELF
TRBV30 AWSYEGSYGYT
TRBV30 AWSGWGNTDTQY
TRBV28 ASTMIRDGDYGYT
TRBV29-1 SVPLTSSSYNEQF
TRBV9 ASSVTSGVYNEQF
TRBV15 ATSRDRATWEQY
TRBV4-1 ASSRTGAGQPQH
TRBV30 AWTSGGGIHEQF
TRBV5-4 ASSLGQGNYGYT
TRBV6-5 ASSPGPNTEAF
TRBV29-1 SVEGQGAEEQY
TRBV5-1 ASSPSGSFAGNTIY
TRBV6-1 ASTGTAYSNQPQH
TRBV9 ASSVEVSEQF
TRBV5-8 ASSLSQGVQTQY
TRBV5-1 ASSLQMNTEAF
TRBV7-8 ASRPGTNQETQY
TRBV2 ASRGTGGRYEQY
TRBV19 ASRVTGARSNQPQH
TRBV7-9 ASSLGRASYNEQF
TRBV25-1 ASSERGTVMKALH
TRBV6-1 ASRANQPQH
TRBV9 ASSVADTLFGNTIY
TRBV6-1 ASSSRGLYEQY
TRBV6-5 ASRLSNQPQH
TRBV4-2 ASSQDTMVSYEQY
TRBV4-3 ASSQGSGAGDSYEQY
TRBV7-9 ASSFSGAYNEQF
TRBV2 ASSKGAATTAGYT
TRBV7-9 ASSFSQETQY
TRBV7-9 ASSPRPSGGLTYEQY
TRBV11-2 ASRSPFSGRYTGELF
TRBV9 ASSRGRESYEQY
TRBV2 ASSLGPNQPQH
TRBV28 ASSSREAF